This T cell receptor beta chain was found in a study of cytomegalovirus exposure and HLA in healthy donors. This clone appeared a single time. Antigen: not known. With 60 Vbeta and 13 Jbeta primers, the PCR was carried out. Profiled with immunoSEQ multiplex PCR; TCRdb holds only in-frame clones, not every one. Of some 130,000 clones listed, roughly 82% were seen once; the top ten hold approximately 4.2%. With V trimmed by 3 bases and J by 2 bases, 10 bases remained unmatched. The germline gives CDR1 SGHDT, CDR2 YYEEEE. The CDR3 runs 17 residues. General study findings and limits: TCR beta chains associated with HLA were, in a later analysis, more clonally expanded than equally common others. Within an earlier analysis, most TCR beta V segments proved productive either about 87% or about 30% of the time. A list of more than 150 TCR beta chains associated with cytomegalovirus was given.

Though nominally healthy at sampling, donors likely had unrecorded immune exposures. The rearrangement links TRBV5-6 to TRBJ2-2; TRBD1 agrees at 7 bases. The TCR comes from a male donor in good health and CMV-seropositive. The source material was PBMCs. The CDR3 coding sequence is TGTGCCAGCAGCTCATTCCGGGACAGCGCCAACACCGGGGAGCTGTTTTTT. This encodes CASSSFRDSANTGELFF.